Below are 4 T cell receptor beta chains sequenced from a single sample in a study of T-cell reconstitution after alpha-beta-depleted transplantation in children. A library of TCRbeta sequences, prepared with unique molecular identifiers, was generated. One entry per CDR3 protein, called by TCRdb with MiXCR from the PCR reads. The data show some 640,000 distinct CDR3 sequences, approximately 16% seen once. Sequencing was performed on PBMCs from the stem cell graft donor, taken from the stem cell graft. These receptors were collected from a human donor who donated a stem cell graft to a child with acute myeloid leukemia.

This clonotype was counted only a few times. This sequence joins TRBV9 and TRBJ2-1, with D unresolved. V was shortened by 0 bases and J by 2 bases, with 9 bases between the two germline ends. CDR1 is SGDLS and CDR2 is YYNGEE in the germline V gene. This CDR3 region has 15 residues. The CDR3 protein is CASSVVGSPYNEQFF. The CDR3 DNA is TGTGCCAGCAGCGTAGTAGGTAGCCCCTACAATGAGCAGTTCTTC. Looking up the rest from reference TRBV9 and TRBJ2-1 gives the full variable domain: DSGVTQTPKHLITATGQRVTLRCSPRSGDLSVYWYQQSLDQGLQFLIQYYNGEERAKGNILERFSAQQFPDLHSELNLSSLELGDSALYFCASSVVGSPYNEQFFGPGTRLTVL.

The chain uses TRBV7-2 and TRBJ2-3; TRBD2 is a possible D gene (6 bases). Trimming left V 3 bases short and J 1 base short, with 17 bases between. This CDR3 spans 17 amino acids. CDR1 is SGHTA, CDR2 FQGNSA, per germline. The CDR3 protein is CASSLSVGGIGTDTQYF. CDR3 nucleotide sequence: TGTGCCAGCAGCTTGTCTGTGGGAGGCATCGGCACAGATACGCAGTATTTT.

V is TRBV7-9 and J is TRBJ1-4; D is possibly TRBD1 (5 bases). The CDR3 totals 15 residues. Trimming left V 5 bases short and J 2 bases short, with 12 bases between. Germline lookup yields CDR1 SEHNR and CDR2 FQNEAQ (reference sequence). CDR3 sequence: CASSRRDGTNEKLFF. DNA of the CDR3: TGTGCCAGCAGCCGCAGGGACGGGACTAATGAAAAACTGTTTTTT.

The chain recombines TRBV18 with TRBJ2-3; tentative D call: TRBD1 (6 bases). With 6 bases removed from V and 0 bases from J, the gap between germline ends came to 16 bases. The length of the CDR3 is 16 residues. Germline V gives CDR1 KGHSH, CDR2 LQKENI. CDR3 DNA sequence: TGTGCCAGCTCCTTACAGGGATTCTCTAGCACAGATACGCAGTATTTT. Its translation: CASSLQGFSSTDTQYF.